This T cell receptor beta chain was identified in a study of T cell changes during pregnancy in multiple sclerosis. The germline CDR1 and CDR2 sequences are SGHKS and YYEKEE (reference sequence). The CDR3 runs to 14 residues. The V and J ends lost 1 base and 2 bases respectively, with 6 bases between them. Using immunoSEQ multiplex PCR, the repertoire was profiled, and TCRdb retains in-frame clones only, with some absent. Found here are approximately 58,000 clones, roughly 90% of them singletons; the top ten hold roughly 2.5%. The receptor comes from a female donor in good health, enrolled as a control in a pregnancy study. Sequenced material: peripheral blood, taken in the second trimester of pregnancy. The V gene is TRBV5-5, the J gene TRBJ1-4; no definite D call. The CDR3 here is CASSLTVTNEKLFF. In DNA, the CDR3 is TGTGCCAGCAGCTTGACAGTTACTAATGAAAAACTGTTTTTT. Variable domain in full (rest from reference TRBV5-5 and TRBJ1-4): DAGVTQSPTHLIKTRGQQVTLRCSPISGHKSVSWYQQVLGQGPQFIFQYYEKEERGRGNFPDRFSARQFPNYSSELNVNALLLGDSALYLCASSLTVTNEKLFFGSGTQLSVL.